A single sample is the source of the 8 T cell receptor beta chains below, sequenced in a study of breast tumors, draining lymph nodes, adjacent tissues. TCRdb called the multiplex PCR reads again in MiXCR, with one record for every CDR3 protein. The table includes tens of thousands of distinct CDR3 sequences, under 75% detected once. The sequenced sample was breast tumor tissue. These receptors all stem from a female donor with breast cancer. Some clones in this sample may be carry-over from other donors' samples.

This clonotype was counted at least ten times. This chain links TRBV5-5 with TRBJ1-3; 8 bases match TRBD1. Germline loops: CDR1 SGHKS, CDR2 YYEKEE (reference sequence). V shed 7 bases and J 4 bases; nucleotides not matched to a gene: 7. CDR3 length: 14 residues. The CDR3 bases are TGTGCCAGCTCTCAGACAGGGGCCGGAAACACCATATATTTT. Translated, it gives CASSQTGAGNTIYF.

As for this clonotype: A much larger clone lies one base from this, so it may be a read error. In nucleotides, the CDR3 is TGTGCCATCAGCCAAGGGACACTTCTTGAAGCTTTCTTT. As protein: CAISQGTLLEAFF. The chain recombines TRBV14 with TRBJ1-1; possibly TRBD1 for D (6 bases). The germline V gene has CDR1 SGHDN and CDR2 FVKESK. This CDR3 comprises 13 residues.

This clonotype was observed many times. This chain uses TRBV6-6 with TRBJ2-5; 8 bases fit TRBD1. CDR3 length: 15 amino acids. Germline trimming cut 2 bases from V and 4 bases from J; bases unmatched to any gene: 6. Germline V gene sequence: CDR1 MNHNY, CDR2 SVGAGI (reference sequence). The CDR3 DNA sequence: TGTGCCAGCAGTTACCGGACAGGGACTCGAGAGACCCAGTACTTC. Its protein is CASSYRTGTRETQYF.

This clonotype came up many times. V gene TRBV6-2 or TRBV6-3 combines with J gene TRBJ2-7, with 8 nucleotides matching TRBD2. The CDR3 has 13 residues. Losses at the gene ends were 8 bases for V and 5 bases for J; bases not matched to a gene: 8. Germline-derived CDR1 and CDR2 are MNHEY and SVGEGT. The CDR3 coding sequence is TGTGCCAGCGGTGGTTGGACTAGCAACGAGCAGTACTTC. Translating gives CASGGWTSNEQYF.

The count of this clonotype is one. The chain recombines TRBV6-1 with TRBJ1-2, with a tentative D call TRBD1 (6 bases). This CDR3 has 11 amino acids. Germline V lookup: CDR1 MNHNS, CDR2 SASEGT. The ends were cut back, 5 bases at V and 8 bases at J, with 9 bases in the middle. CDR3 residues: CASSTGFGYTF. CDR3 nucleotide sequence: TGTGCCAGCAGTACAGGGTTCGGCTACACCTTC.

The chain uses TRBV27 and TRBJ2-1, with 7 bases fitting TRBD2. J gave up 9 bases and V 6 bases, and 11 bases lay outside the gene matches. The CDR3 totals 14 residues. The V gene's germline CDR1 is MNHEY and CDR2 SMNVEV (reference sequence). The CDR3 DNA is TGTGCCAGCAGGGACTCGGCGGGAGTGGGTGAGCAGTTCTTC. Translation: CASRDSAGVGEQFF.

This rearrangement joins TRBV20-1 to TRBJ1-6, with D tentatively TRBD1 (6 bases). V gave up 2 bases and J gave up 10 bases, with 9 bases separating them. Germline loops: CDR1 DFQATT, CDR2 SNEGSKA (reference sequence). The CDR3 is 12 amino acids. This CDR3 reads CSARQGSSPLHF. For the CDR3, the DNA is TGCAGTGCTAGACAGGGGAGCTCACCCCTCCACTTT.

The chain has TRBV20-1 and TRBJ1-5; TRBD1 matches at 8 bases. Trimming cost V 4 bases and J 5 bases; bases outside gene matches: 4. The CDR3 sequence is 13 residues long. The germline V gene encodes CDR1 DFQATT and CDR2 SNEGSKA (reference sequence). CDR3 residues: CSATGTGYQPQHF. CDR3 bases: TGCAGTGCTACCGGGACAGGATATCAGCCCCAGCATTTT.